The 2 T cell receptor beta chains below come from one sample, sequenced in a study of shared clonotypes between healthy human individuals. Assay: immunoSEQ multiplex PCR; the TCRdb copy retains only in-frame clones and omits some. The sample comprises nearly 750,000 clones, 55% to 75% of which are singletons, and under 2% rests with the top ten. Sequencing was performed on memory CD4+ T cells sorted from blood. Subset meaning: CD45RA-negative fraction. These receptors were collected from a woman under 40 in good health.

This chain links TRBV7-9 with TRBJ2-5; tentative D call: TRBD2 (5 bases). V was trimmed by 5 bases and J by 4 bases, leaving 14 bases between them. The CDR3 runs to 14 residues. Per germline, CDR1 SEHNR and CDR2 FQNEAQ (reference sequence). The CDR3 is CASSKGWAGETQYF. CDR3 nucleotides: TGTGCCAGCAGCAAAGGTTGGGCGGGAGAGACCCAGTACTTC.

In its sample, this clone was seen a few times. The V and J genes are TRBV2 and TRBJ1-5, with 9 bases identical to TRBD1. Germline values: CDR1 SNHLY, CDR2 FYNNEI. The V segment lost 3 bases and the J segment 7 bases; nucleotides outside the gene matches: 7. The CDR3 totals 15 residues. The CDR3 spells CASSDGTGFEQPQHF. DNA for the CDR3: TGTGCCAGCAGTGACGGGACAGGGTTTGAACAGCCCCAGCATTTT. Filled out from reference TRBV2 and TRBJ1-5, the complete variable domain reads EPEVTQTPSHQVTQMGQEVILRCVPISNHLYFYWYRQILGQKVEFLVSFYNNEISEKSEIFDDQFSVERPDGSNFTLKIRSTKLEDSAMYFCASSDGTGFEQPQHFGDGTRLSIL.